This TCR beta chain derives from a study of blood T cell repertoires in COVID-19 (dated by TCRdb to 2018 to 2020). Notes on the research overall: The collaborator samples originated in the United States, Italy and Spain and spanned the acute and convalescent phases of COVID-19. The material from the prospective study consisted of cDNA or gDNA derived from T cells, B-cell-depleted T cells, or PBMCs. Deeply sampled blood TCRbeta repertoires from subjects exposed to, actively infected with, or recovered from COVID-19 were included in the dataset. The repertoires were released in a freely available public database intended as a resource for research on the immune response to SARS-CoV-2. Samples were obtained from the ongoing ImmuneRACE study (first 160 participants) and from 1,254 subjects provided by 6 global collaborators. Nearly every sample came with metadata listing a de-identified subject ID, COVID-19 status, age in years and sex. HLA class I and class II types, where available, came from metadata supplied by the sample provider rather than from assay-based typing.

Participants in the prospective study were enrolled through a virtual design, were aged roughly 18 to 100 years, and lived in roughly 25 United States geographic areas. In the prospective study, cohorts were assigned on the basis of participant-reported clinical history obtained from a screening survey and a study questionnaire. Recovered participants in ImmuneRACE Cohort 3 were defined as having two consecutive negative NP/OP PCR tests, clearance from a healthcare professional, or resolution of symptoms. Mobile phlebotomists in the prospective study collected whole blood, serum and a nasopharyngeal or oropharyngeal swab from every participant. Prospective study participants could optionally give additional blood draws and questionnaires over an approximately 2-month period. Before DNA extraction, blood samples from the prospective study were shipped at room temperature or frozen. What the authors observed across the whole study: The amount of clinical and demographic metadata varied by source and participant and was provided uncurated.

TCRbeta CDR3 regions were amplified from genomic DNA by means of the immunoSEQ Assay, a bias-controlled multiplex PCR. Regarding the original processing steps: Nucleated cell counts per sample were estimated from amplification of reference gene primers within the assay. To quantify the absolute abundance of each unique TCRbeta CDR3 rearrangement, sequence reads were collapsed and filtered. For each sample, productive Simpson clonality was calculated as the square root of Simpson's diversity index across productive rearrangements. In TCRdb, the immuneACCESS table is reduced to in-frame sequences with V and J assigned. These tables do not hold every clone; where another copy was compared, an unresolved V gene accounts for under half, and the others remain unexplained. V, J and clone size are those of that table, while D and trimming were read from the DNA. This sample comprises 150,000 to 200,000 clones, roughly 80% of them detected only once. The top ten hold approximately 8.4% of the sample.

In its sample, this clone was seen once. Its antigen remains unidentified. No much larger clone is present one base from it, and per-base qualities are unavailable. V and J lose 3 bases and 5 bases, and a span of 20 bases separates them. CDR1 and CDR2, per the germline V gene, are SGHTA and FQGNSA. The CDR3 measures 17 amino acids from cysteine to phenylalanine. The entry retains the CDR3 DNA only, 51 bases that are in frame from base 1. The sequence joins TRBV7-2 to TRBJ2-1, and TRBD2 may be the D gene, going by 5 matching bases. The TCR originated in a woman between 50 and 59 years old who had recovered from COVID-19. Sequencing used PBMCs or T cells enriched from blood (not recorded which). The CDR3 sequence is CASSLSLIQRQNNEQFF. In nucleotides, the sequence is TGTGCCAGCAGCTTGAGTCTTATCCAGCGGCAAAACAATGAGCAGTTCTTC.